Presented here are 17 T cell receptor beta chains from one specimen sequenced in a study of OX40 agonist ivuxolimab in advanced cancers. The repertoire was sequenced with immunoSEQ multiplex PCR; TCRdb's copy has only in-frame clones and lacks some. This table has about 29,000 clones, over 90% appearing once. The material was CD4+ or CD8+ T cells sorted from blood, obtained in a trial of the OX40 agonist ivuxolimab. The receptors stem from an adult with an advanced solid tumor such as melanoma, head and neck, liver or kidney cancer.

The V and J genes are TRBV11-2 and TRBJ1-1; 9 bases agree with TRBD1. CDR3 length: 14 amino acids. J lost 5 bases, V lost 5 bases, and 6 bases had no gene match. Germline CDR1 SGHAT, CDR2 FQNNGV. CDR3 bases: TGTGCCAGCAGCCTTGGACAGGGGTATACTGAAGCTTTCTTT. Translation: CASSLGQGYTEAFF.

This clone has just one count. J is TRBJ1-2 and V is TRBV29-1; D uncertain. The CDR3 extends over 13 amino acids. Trimming cost V 0 bases and J 2 bases, with 7 bases left between them. Germline lookup yields CDR1 SQVTM and CDR2 ANQGSEA. The CDR3 region is CSVEDPRNYGYTF. CDR3 in DNA: TGCAGCGTTGAAGATCCCAGGAACTATGGCTACACCTTC.

The chain recombines TRBV7-6 with TRBJ2-2; 7 bases match TRBD2. The CDR3 has 12 residues. Germline lookup yields CDR1 SGHVS and CDR2 FNYEAQ. DNA of the CDR3: TGTGCAAGCGGGGCGGGAGCCGGGGAGCTGTTTTTT. It encodes CASGAGAGELFF.

About this clone itself: This probably arose from a read error, given a far larger clone one base away. Other DNA sequences of this sample code for an identical CDR3. The rearrangement links TRBV7-9 to TRBJ2-7; D is tentatively TRBD1 or TRBD2 (6 bases each). The CDR3 loop spans 19 amino acids. Germline CDR1 is SEHNR and CDR2 is FQNEAQ (reference sequence). The V gene lost 1 base and the J gene lost 3 bases, with 25 bases spanning the gap. CDR3: CASSLGRGQGGFRGYEQYF. DNA of the CDR3: TGTGCCAGCAGCTTAGGAAGAGGACAAGGGGGGTTTCGGGGCTACGAGCAGTACTTC. The entire variable domain, with the rest obtained from reference TRBV7-9 and TRBJ2-7, is as follows: DTGVSQNPRHKITKRGQNVTFRCDPISEHNRLYWYRQTLGQGPEFLTYFQNEAQLEKSRLLSDRFSAERPKGSFSTLEIQRTEQGDSAMYLCASSLGRGQGGFRGYEQYFGPGTRLTVT.

The CDR3 region is CASSYSRLYSYEQYF. The CDR3 coding sequence is TGTGCCAGCAGTTACTCGAGGCTTTACTCCTACGAGCAGTACTTC. The chain is built from TRBV6-6 and TRBJ2-7, with D uncertain. CDR1 is MNHNY and CDR2 is SVGAGI in the germline V gene (reference sequence). This CDR3 has 15 amino acids. Between the trimmed V and J ends, which lost 0 bases and 0 bases, there was a span of 9 bases.

V usage is TRBV27 and J usage is TRBJ2-3; D not certain. Germline CDR1 reads MNHEY; CDR2 reads SMNVEV (reference sequence). Trimming took 2 bases from V and 5 from J, leaving 11 bases between them. The CDR3 loop spans 14 amino acids. CDR3 nucleotide sequence: TGTGCCAGCAGTTTAGGCTCGAACCTAGATACGCAGTATTTT. This sequence encodes CASSLGSNLDTQYF.

The rearrangement uses TRBV19 and TRBJ1-5; tentatively, D is TRBD1 (5 bases). Germline CDR1 reads LNHDA; CDR2 reads SQIVND (reference sequence). This CDR3 has 16 residues. V lost 7 bases and J 1 base, leaving 17 bases between the germline ends. The CDR3 bases are TGTGCCAGTAAGGGACTTCCCCTGGGGAGCAATCAGCCCCAGCATTTT. Protein: CASKGLPLGSNQPQHF.

The V gene is TRBV13, the J gene TRBJ1-2; D may be TRBD1 (5 bases). Trimming shortened V by 5 bases and J by 1 base, and 17 bases separated the two germline ends. The CDR3 has 16 residues. The germline CDR1 and CDR2 sequences are PRHDT and FYEKMQ (reference sequence). CDR3 region: CASSPRLTEYNYGYTF. CDR3 DNA sequence: TGTGCCAGCAGCCCCCGATTGACAGAATATAACTATGGCTACACCTTC.

This clone was seen only once. V usage is TRBV6-1 and J usage is TRBJ1-2, with 8 bases fitting TRBD1. The CDR3 has 14 residues. The germline gives CDR1 MNHNS, CDR2 SASEGT. V gave up 8 bases and J gave up 0 bases; unmatched junction bases: 5. The CDR3, as DNA: TGTGCCAGCGGCCGACAGGGGTCTAACTATGGCTACACCTTC. This sequence encodes CASGRQGSNYGYTF.

The chain recombines TRBV6-1 with TRBJ2-7, with 10 nucleotides matching TRBD1. The CDR3 is 14 amino acids. Trimming at V came to 5 bases and at J to 6 bases, leaving 7 bases not matched to a gene. Germline V CDR1 and CDR2: MNHNS, SASEGT. DNA of the CDR3: TGTGCCAGCAGTTGGGACAGGGGTCTAGCCGAGCAGTACTTC. It codes for CASSWDRGLAEQYF.

V usage is TRBV19 and J usage is TRBJ1-2; D unresolved. The CDR3 length is 13 residues. Trimming removed 4 bases at V and 6 bases at J, with 12 bases between. Per germline, CDR1 LNHDA and CDR2 SQIVND (reference sequence). In nucleotides, the CDR3 is TGTGCCAGTAGTAGTATGGGAGGGAATGGCTACACCTTC. This codes for CASSSMGGNGYTF.

The chain is built from TRBV27 and TRBJ2-7; D assignment may be TRBD1 or TRBD2 (6 bases each). V was trimmed by 5 bases and J by 6 bases, leaving 11 bases between them. Germline V gene data show CDR1 as MNHEY and CDR2 as SMNVEV (reference sequence). This CDR3 contains 12 residues. The CDR3 region is CASSLGGGEQYF. DNA of the CDR3: TGTGCCAGCAGTCTCGGAGGGGGCGAGCAGTACTTC.

The chain carries TRBV7-9 and TRBJ2-1; D may correspond to TRBD1 or TRBD2 (6 bases each). Trimming shortened V by 3 bases and J by 12 bases, and 9 bases separated the two germline ends. The CDR3 has 11 amino acids. Looked up from germline, CDR1 is SEHNR and CDR2 is FQNEAQ (reference sequence). CDR3 residues: CASSLGGSQFF. CDR3 sequence (DNA): TGTGCCAGCAGCTTGGGGGGCTCGCAGTTCTTC.

The chain joins TRBV7-2 to TRBJ2-2; D perhaps matches TRBD1 (5 bases). Trimming shortened V by 4 bases and J by 7 bases, and 16 bases separated the two germline ends. Germline V gene data show CDR1 as SGHTA and CDR2 as FQGNSA. The CDR3 totals 15 residues. The CDR3 here is CASSYGQGSYGELFF. In DNA form, the CDR3 reads TGTGCCAGCAGCTATGGGCAGGGTTCTTACGGGGAGCTGTTTTTT.

V usage is TRBV2 and J usage is TRBJ1-5; D is uncertain. The CDR3 is made up of 12 amino acids. V lost 9 bases and J 5 bases, leaving 11 bases between the germline ends. Germline CDR1 reads SNHLY; CDR2 reads FYNNEI. The CDR3 sequence: CASRAMDQPQHF. CDR3 in DNA: TGTGCCAGTAGGGCGATGGATCAGCCCCAGCATTTT.

This clone was counted a single time. This chain connects TRBV7-9 to TRBJ2-7; D remains unclear. CDR3 size: 12 residues. The V end lost 5 bases, the J end lost 5 bases, and 10 bases lay between the germline ends. Germline V gene sequence: CDR1 SEHNR, CDR2 FQNEAQ (reference sequence). The CDR3, as DNA: TGTGCCAGCAGCCCAGGTTCCCACGAGCAGTACTTC. Its protein product is CASSPGSHEQYF.

The chain is built from TRBV6-1 and TRBJ1-3; 11 bases map to TRBD1. V lost 5 bases, J lost 2 bases, and 2 bases stayed unmatched. Germline-derived CDR1 and CDR2 are MNHNS and SASEGT. The CDR3 extends over 15 amino acids. DNA of the CDR3: TGTGCCAGCAGTCGGACAGGGGGCCCTGGAAACACCATATATTTT. It codes for CASSRTGGPGNTIYF.